This entry is about one T cell receptor (beta chain). Its antigen is not yet known. Base qualities were left out, and no much larger clone turns up one base away. This record comes from a study of PD-L1 blockade in urothelial cancer (dated by TCRdb to 2015 to 2018). With respect to the entire study: All patients started therapy in the mid-2010s and received atezolizumab 1,200 mg intravenously every 3 weeks. Durable clinical benefit was defined as a progression-free survival longer than 6 months, and TCR features were additionally tested against progression-free survival and overall survival. TCR sequencing covered pretreatment tumor samples and matched, serially collected peripheral blood taken before and after atezolizumab treatment. Twenty-five of 29 patients were identified as males with urothelial cancer of bladder origin, and a prior smoking history was reported by 18 of 29 patients. Patients had an ECOG performance status of 0 or 1 and had received between 0 and 3 prior chemotherapy regimens. Whole exome sequencing and RNA sequencing of pretreatment tumors were performed alongside TCR sequencing in the same patients. The study was an exploratory multi-omic analysis of somatic, immune and clinical correlates of response to PD-L1 blockade with atezolizumab in urothelial cancer. Approximately 29 patients had pretreatment blood TCR-seq, approximately 24 had at least one posttreatment blood collection, and approximately 24 had tumor TCR-seq. Blood samples were analyzed at two time points: 3 weeks after treatment start (second dose) and 6 weeks after treatment start. Blood samples gave a median of 141,255 T cells and tens of thousands of unique TCRs, with a median clonality of approximately 0.08. Durable clinical benefit was achieved by nine patients but not by the remaining 20. The paper as a whole reports these results and caveats: Greater expansion of tumor-associated TCR clones in peripheral blood 3 weeks after the start of treatment was observed in patients with durable benefit (n of about 22, p = 0.022). A pretreatment peripheral blood TCR clonality below the median was linked to improved progression-free and overall survival. Because the sample size was small (n ≈ 27) and many exploratory analyses were performed, the results are intended to be hypothesis-generating.

Trimming costs V 4 bases and J 4 bases, and their ends lie 4 bases apart. Counted from cysteine to phenylalanine, this CDR3 has 11 amino acids. Of all the DNA, just the CDR3 is kept, 33 bases in frame from base 1. Taken from the germline V gene, the CDR1 and CDR2 loops are ENHRY and SYGVKD. A cohort of some 29 patients with locally advanced or metastatic urothelial carcinoma, treated at Memorial Sloan Kettering on a trial protocol, was included. Peripheral blood mononuclear cells were collected pretreatment and during treatment, with between 1 and 8 total time points obtained per patient. The Qiagen DNeasy Blood extraction kit was used to purify genomic DNA from total PBMCs and from tumor samples. Collected pretreatment and during treatment, PBMCs were isolated and stored as previously described. To estimate absolute template abundance from read counts, synthetic TCR analog templates were spiked into each PCR. TCRbeta CDR3 regions were amplified from genomic DNA with bias-controlled V and J gene primers using the immunoSEQ assay. Sequencing of rearranged TCRbeta segments was done at approximately 20X coverage. The original methods were these. Clustering was used to correct sequencing errors, and CDR3s were annotated against IMGT so that V, D and J genes could be assigned. Out-of-frame and stop-codon sequences were excluded, and only productive TCRbeta rearrangements were used in downstream analyses. To compute clonality, Shannon entropy was normalized by the log of the number of unique productive sequences and then subtracted from one. Clones differing between time points or between blood and tumor were identified using Fisher's exact test with Benjamini-Hochberg correction, with an adjusted p below 0.01 applied as the threshold. Not all clones reach the TCRdb copy of this immuneACCESS table, which keeps in-frame sequences only. Checked studies attribute under half of the gap to unresolved V genes and leave the rest unexplained. The DNA gave D and trimming, while V, J and clone size come from that table. The sample table shows 35,000 to 50,000 clones, and roughly 80% are seen once. The ten largest clones take up roughly 2.8% of the sample.

The receptor's source is a man between 65 and 85 years old with urothelial cancer. Rearrangement joined TRBV10-3 to TRBJ2-5; there is no confident call for the D gene. Sequenced here: PBMCs, sampled around atezolizumab (anti-PD-L1) treatment. CDR3 loop: CAISGGETQYF. The DNA sequence is given as TGTGCCATCAGTGGAGGAGAGACCCAGTACTTC.